The 17 T cell receptor beta chains listed next were all sequenced from one sample in a study of shared clonotypes between healthy human individuals. Profiling relied on immunoSEQ multiplex PCR, and the TCRdb table lists in-frame clones only, not all of them. Of roughly 810,000 clones listed, 95% to 97% are singletons. Naive CD8 cells, CD45RO-negative and positively selected for CCR7, excluded terminally differentiated effector memory CD45RA+ cells. Sequencing was carried out using naive CD8+ T cells sorted from blood. The receptor source for this set is a man younger than 40 in good health.

This rearrangement joins TRBV7-2 to TRBJ2-1; no definite D call. V was clipped by 0 bases and J by 3 bases, with 3 bases between them. Germline lookup yields CDR1 SGHTA and CDR2 FQGNSA. There are 13 residues in the CDR3. In DNA, the CDR3 is TGTGCCAGCAGCTTAGCTCACTACAATGAGCAGTTCTTC. This sequence encodes CASSLAHYNEQFF.

The CDR3 nucleotides are TGCAGCGTTGTTCCCGCGGGAGTCGAGGATGAGCAGTTCTTC. Translated: CSVVPAGVEDEQFF. The rearrangement uses TRBV29-1 and TRBJ2-1; the match to TRBD2 covers 7 bases. The CDR3 totals 14 residues. Germline loops: CDR1 SQVTM, CDR2 ANQGSEA. The V segment lost 4 bases and the J segment 8 bases; nucleotides outside the gene matches: 11.

The chain has TRBV7-9 and TRBJ2-1; D may be TRBD1 (5 bases). CDR3 length: 18 residues. Germline V gives CDR1 SEHNR, CDR2 FQNEAQ (reference sequence). V was trimmed by 0 bases and J by 0 bases, leaving 15 bases between them. The CDR3 spells CASSLATRTISSYNEQFF. The CDR3 coding sequence is TGTGCCAGCAGCTTAGCGACCCGGACAATTAGCTCCTACAATGAGCAGTTCTTC.

This clone was counted a single time. CDR3 protein: CASSSSDSYEQYF. CDR3 nucleotide sequence: TGTGCCAGCAGTTCCTCAGACTCCTACGAGCAGTACTTC. The chain employs TRBV11-3 and TRBJ2-7; D is unclear. The V gene's germline CDR1 is SGHNT and CDR2 YENEEA. The CDR3 runs 13 residues. Trimming removed 6 bases from V and 0 bases from J, with 9 bases in between.

The V gene is TRBV30, the J gene TRBJ2-7, with TRBD1 matching 11 bases. With V trimmed by 4 bases and J by 2 bases, 4 bases remained unmatched. Germline-derived CDR1 and CDR2 are GTSNPN and SVGIG (reference sequence). CDR3 length: 14 residues. The CDR3 bases are TGTGCCTGGAATCTGGGACAGGGGGCCTACGAGCAGTACTTC. Protein product: CAWNLGQGAYEQYF. Full variable domain (missing parts from reference TRBV30 and TRBJ2-7): SQTIHQWPATLVQPVGSPLSLECTVEGTSNPNLYWYRQAAGRGLQLLFYSVGIGQISSEVPQNLSASRPQDRQFILSSKKLLLSDSGFYLCAWNLGQGAYEQYFGPGTRLTVT.

This rearrangement joins TRBV4-3 to TRBJ1-2; D remains ambiguous. V shed 1 base and J shed 0 bases, with 15 bases lying between them. The length of the CDR3 is 17 residues. From germline, CDR1 is LGHNA and CDR2 YSLEER. The CDR3, as DNA: TGCGCCAGCAGCCAAGTCCAGACGTACGAGGCTAACTATGGCTACACCTTC. It translates to CASSQVQTYEANYGYTF.

The V call is TRBV29-1, the J call TRBJ2-1; tentative D call: TRBD2 (5 bases). Germline CDR1 SQVTM, CDR2 ANQGSEA. The CDR3 spans 11 residues. V was shortened by 7 bases and J by 7 bases, with 11 bases between the two germline ends. Written as DNA, the CDR3 is TGCAGCGGGCTTAGGGAGAATGAGCAGTTCTTC. Protein product: CSGLRENEQFF.

The CDR3 DNA is TGTGCCAGCAGTCTTACCAATGAGCAGTTCTTC. This encodes CASSLTNEQFF. The chain employs TRBV2 and TRBJ2-1; D unclear. The germline gives CDR1 SNHLY, CDR2 FYNNEI. The ends were cut back, 5 bases at V and 6 bases at J, with 5 bases in the middle. CDR3 length: 11 amino acids.

This clone has just one count. The chain links TRBV10-3 to TRBJ2-1; TRBD2 might be the D (5 bases). Germline V gene sequence: CDR1 ENHRY, CDR2 SYGVKD. The CDR3 is 17 amino acids. V was trimmed by 2 bases and J by 0 bases, leaving 14 bases between them. The CDR3 nucleotides read TGTGCCATCAGTGAGAAACTAGGGTCAAGCTCCTACAATGAGCAGTTCTTC. Translated: CAISEKLGSSSYNEQFF.

The rearrangement links TRBV29-1 to TRBJ2-5, with 15 positions matching TRBD2. V shed 3 bases and J 5 bases; nucleotides not matched to a gene: 10. The germline V gene has CDR1 SQVTM and CDR2 ANQGSEA. The CDR3 has 17 amino acids. CDR3 DNA: TGCAGCGTTGACCTACGGACTAGCGGGAGGGTCCGGGAGACCCAGTACTTC. The encoded protein is CSVDLRTSGRVRETQYF.

As DNA, the CDR3 is TGTGCCACCAGCAGAGATTCGGCGGCAGCCTCCTACGAGCAGTACTTC. It is translated as CATSRDSAAASYEQYF. This chain connects TRBV15 to TRBJ2-7; D is undetermined. V lost 0 bases, J lost 0 bases, and 12 bases lay in between. Germline loops: CDR1 LNHNV, CDR2 YYDKDF (reference sequence). The CDR3 is made up of 16 amino acids.

V and J are TRBV7-9 and TRBJ2-7, with D tentatively TRBD1 or TRBD2 (5 bases each). V was clipped by 4 bases and J by 7 bases, with 26 bases between them. The CDR3 is made up of 17 amino acids. In germline, CDR1 is SEHNR, CDR2 FQNEAQ (reference sequence). CDR3 in amino acids: CASSSPDPPGRDWEQYF. DNA for the CDR3: TGTGCCAGCAGCTCCCCGGACCCGCCGGGGCGAGACTGGGAGCAGTACTTC. Filled out from reference TRBV7-9 and TRBJ2-7, the complete variable domain reads DTGVSQNPRHKITKRGQNVTFRCDPISEHNRLYWYRQTLGQGPEFLTYFQNEAQLEKSRLLSDRFSAERPKGSFSTLEIQRTEQGDSAMYLCASSSPDPPGRDWEQYFGPGTRLTVT.

The chain links TRBV19 to TRBJ2-2; D might be TRBD1 (6 bases). With 5 bases removed from V and 4 bases from J, the gap between germline ends came to 8 bases. Germline values: CDR1 LNHDA, CDR2 SQIVND (reference sequence). The CDR3 sequence is 13 residues long. CDR3: CASSAGVTGELFF. DNA for the CDR3: TGTGCCAGTAGTGCAGGGGTCACCGGGGAGCTGTTTTTT.

The V gene is TRBV4-1, the J gene TRBJ2-2; 8 bases match TRBD2. The CDR3 length is 14 residues. From germline, CDR1 is MGHRA and CDR2 YSYEKL. Losses at the gene ends were 5 bases for V and 7 bases for J; bases not matched to a gene: 6. The CDR3 DNA follows: TGCGCCAGCAGCGGGGGACTAGGAATCGGGGAGCTGTTTTTT. It codes for CASSGGLGIGELFF.

This chain links TRBV7-6 with TRBJ2-1; no definite D call. V was cut by 7 bases and J by 5 bases, with 15 bases left in between. The germline V gene has CDR1 SGHVS and CDR2 FNYEAQ. There are 14 residues in the CDR3. DNA for the CDR3: TGTGCCAGCACCCCAGGCGCCCCGGACAATGAGCAGTTCTTC. This encodes CASTPGAPDNEQFF.

This clone occurred once. The chain has TRBV2 and TRBJ1-1; D perhaps matches TRBD1 (6 bases). The germline V gene has CDR1 SNHLY and CDR2 FYNNEI. The CDR3 extends over 16 amino acids. V lost 1 base to trimming and J lost 1 base, with 13 bases between them. The CDR3 here is CASSEDPGGRNTEAFF. Here the CDR3 DNA reads TGTGCCAGCAGTGAAGATCCGGGGGGGCGGAACACTGAAGCTTTCTTT.

V gene TRBV9 combines with J gene TRBJ2-3; TRBD2 is a possible D gene (6 bases). CDR1 is SGDLS and CDR2 is YYNGEE in the germline V gene. The V end was cut by 0 bases, the J end by 0 bases, with 17 bases between. The CDR3 covers 18 residues. CDR3 sequence (DNA): TGTGCCAGCAGCGTAGGTCGGGTAGGCGGGGTAAGCACAGATACGCAGTATTTT. Residues: CASSVGRVGGVSTDTQYF.